The 26 T cell receptor beta chains below were found in one sample sequenced in a study of T cells after yellow fever vaccination. TCRdb reprocessed the 5' RACE reads via MiXCR and lists one record per CDR3 protein. This sample has around 600,000 distinct CDR3 sequences, with around 12% found just once. The material sequenced was PBMCs, taken on the day of the yellow fever booster vaccination. The source of these receptors is a man younger than 40 who received the YFV17D yellow fever vaccine.

This clonotype was counted a few times. The chain employs TRBV12-3 or TRBV12-4 and TRBJ2-7, with D possibly TRBD1 on 5 matching bases. Between the trimmed V and J ends, which lost 3 bases and 1 base, there was a span of 13 bases. The CDR3 is 15 amino acids. CDR3 amino acids: CASSFGGHYSYEQYF. In nucleotides, the CDR3 is TGTGCCAGCAGTTTTGGTGGACACTATTCCTACGAGCAGTACTTC.

The CDR3 reads CASSQSGRAHTDTQYF. The CDR3 DNA reads TGTGCCAGCAGCCAAAGCGGGAGAGCCCACACAGATACGCAGTATTTT. The genes are TRBV3-1 and TRBJ2-3; 8 nucleotides line up with TRBD2. The CDR3 is made up of 16 amino acids. Germline V lookup: CDR1 LGHDT, CDR2 YNNKEL (reference sequence). Trimming cost V 2 bases and J 2 bases; bases outside gene matches: 6.

V is TRBV11-2 and J is TRBJ2-2; 8 positions match TRBD1. V was clipped by 5 bases and J by 6 bases; unmatched bases: 20. The CDR3 runs to 19 residues. CDR1 is SGHAT, CDR2 FQNNGV, per germline. The CDR3 loop reads CASSPYLTKWTGRSGELFF. The CDR3 region has the DNA TGTGCCAGCAGCCCTTACCTCACGAAATGGACAGGGCGATCCGGGGAGCTGTTTTTT.

The V call is TRBV12-3 or TRBV12-4, the J call TRBJ2-3; 8 bases line up with TRBD2. Trimming at V came to 3 bases and at J to 5 bases, leaving 13 bases not matched to a gene. This CDR3 comprises 17 residues. The CDR3 region is CASSLGISGTSGDTQYF. CDR3 nucleotides: TGTGCCAGCAGTTTGGGAATTAGCGGGACTTCAGGAGATACGCAGTATTTT.

This clonotype was detected a few times. The CDR3 loop reads CASGFGQGRQDTQYF. CDR3 DNA sequence: TGTGCTAGTGGCTTCGGACAGGGGAGGCAAGATACGCAGTATTTT. This chain uses TRBV12-5 with TRBJ2-3; 9 bases are shared with TRBD1. Germline-derived CDR1 and CDR2 are LGHNT and FRNRAP. With 6 bases clipped from V and 5 bases from J, the junction kept 9 bases outside the gene matches. The CDR3 is 15 amino acids.

This CDR3 reads CASSTQGSKNIQYF. CDR3 DNA sequence: TGTGCCAGCAGCACCCAGGGCTCCAAAAACATTCAGTACTTC. The chain joins TRBV5-8 to TRBJ2-4, with D perhaps matching TRBD1 (5 bases). Germline CDR1 reads SGHTS; CDR2 reads YDEGEE. The CDR3 runs to 14 residues. V shed 4 bases and J shed 2 bases, with 10 bases lying between them.

This clonotype was detected a few times. This chain connects TRBV10-2 to TRBJ2-4; D might be TRBD2 (5 bases). This CDR3 is built from 14 residues. V was trimmed by 6 bases and J by 0 bases, leaving 9 bases between them. Per the germline V gene, CDR1 is WSHSY and CDR2 is SAAADI. The CDR3 DNA reads as TGCGCCAGCAGGGAGGAACTAGCCAAAAACATTCAGTACTTC. It encodes CASREELAKNIQYF.

The J gene is TRBJ2-1, the V gene TRBV7-9; no clear D gene. CDR3 length: 14 residues. Trimming took 4 bases from V and 4 from J, leaving 11 bases between them. Per germline, CDR1 SEHNR and CDR2 FQNEAQ (reference sequence). The CDR3 here is CASSYQRQYNEQFF. DNA of the CDR3: TGTGCCAGCAGCTACCAGCGACAATACAATGAGCAGTTCTTC.

J is TRBJ2-5 and V is TRBV19; TRBD2 might be the D (6 bases). CDR3 length: 14 residues. Germline CDR1 is LNHDA and CDR2 is SQIVND (reference sequence). Trimming left V 3 bases short and J 5 bases short, with 13 bases between. CDR3 in amino acids: CASSIQEGQETQYF. In DNA, the CDR3 is TGTGCCAGTAGTATTCAGGAGGGGCAGGAGACCCAGTACTTC.

In this sample, this clonotype turned up once. This chain links TRBV25-1 with TRBJ2-1; tentative D call: TRBD2 (6 bases). The V gene's germline CDR1 is MGHDK and CDR2 SYGVNS. Between the trimmed V and J ends, which lost 4 bases and 2 bases, there was a span of 12 bases. CDR3 length: 15 amino acids. The CDR3 DNA follows: TGTGCCAGCAGTGTGACTAGTCCGGCCTACAATGAGCAGTTCTTC. Residues: CASSVTSPAYNEQFF.

This clonotype was detected only a few times. The V and J genes are TRBV25-1 and TRBJ1-5, with D possibly TRBD1 on 6 matching bases. Trimming shortened V by 3 bases and J by 7 bases, and 10 bases separated the two germline ends. This CDR3 spans 13 amino acids. Germline V CDR1 and CDR2: MGHDK, SYGVNS. CDR3 DNA sequence: TGTGCCAGCAGTGACGGGGGCCGCCAGCCCCAGCATTTT. This sequence encodes CASSDGGRQPQHF.

This clonotype was observed at least ten times. This rearrangement joins TRBV6-5 to TRBJ2-7, with 7 bases matching TRBD2. The CDR3 sequence is 14 residues long. The V gene end was trimmed by 3 bases and the J gene end by 7 bases; junction bases not matched to a gene: 9. Germline V gene lookup returns CDR1 MNHEY and CDR2 SVGAGI. CDR3 nucleotides: TGTGCCAGCAGTTATGTGGGAGGGCCCAGAGAGCAGTACTTC. Its protein product is CASSYVGGPREQYF.

This chain connects TRBV18 to TRBJ1-1; 8 bases are shared with TRBD1. Looked up from germline, CDR1 is KGHSH and CDR2 is LQKENI. The CDR3 has 12 amino acids. J gave up 4 bases and V 10 bases, and 5 bases lay outside the gene matches. CDR3 region: CATTGVATEAFF. CDR3 bases: TGTGCCACGACAGGGGTGGCCACTGAAGCTTTCTTT.

The CDR3 protein is CASSHLGQGEAFF. The DNA for the CDR3 is TGTGCCAGCAGCCATCTGGGACAGGGTGAAGCTTTCTTT. The chain joins TRBV3-1 to TRBJ1-1; 9 nucleotides agree with TRBD1. J was trimmed by 7 bases and V by 3 bases; bases with no gene match: 3. The CDR3 length is 13 residues. Germline assignment: CDR1 LGHDT and CDR2 YNNKEL (reference sequence).

This clonotype was picked up a small number of times. The chain is built from TRBV30 and TRBJ2-2; D not resolved. There are 12 residues in the CDR3. V was pared by 3 bases and J by 2 bases, with 4 bases between. The germline V gene encodes CDR1 GTSNPN and CDR2 SVGIG (reference sequence). CDR3 sequence (DNA): TGTGCCTGGAGGGAAAACACCGGGGAGCTGTTTTTT. Its translation is CAWRENTGELFF.

This clonotype was observed a handful of times. V usage is TRBV20-1 and J usage is TRBJ2-4; TRBD1 agrees at 8 bases. The CDR3 has 13 residues. Germline CDR1 reads DFQATT; CDR2 reads SNEGSKA (reference sequence). The J segment lost 6 bases and the V segment lost 5 bases, leaving 6 bases of the junction unmatched. CDR3 DNA sequence: TGCAGTGCTCCCGGGACAGGTCCAAACATTCAGTACTTC. Its translation is CSAPGTGPNIQYF.

Only a few counts were recorded for this clonotype. This chain links TRBV12-3 or TRBV12-4 with TRBJ2-5, with a tentative D call TRBD2 (5 bases). The CDR3 extends over 13 amino acids. V was pared by 3 bases and J by 5 bases, with 10 bases between. CDR3: CASSFGELETQYF. For the CDR3, the DNA is TGTGCCAGCAGTTTCGGGGAGCTGGAGACCCAGTACTTC.

This clonotype was detected only a few times. The chain recombines TRBV9 with TRBJ2-7; D tentatively fits TRBD1 or TRBD2 (5 bases each). From germline, CDR1 is SGDLS and CDR2 YYNGEE. V dropped 7 bases and J dropped 0 bases, with 14 bases sitting between them. This CDR3 has 14 residues. CDR3 amino acids: CASGAGTSSYEQYF. Written as DNA, the CDR3 is TGTGCCAGCGGGGCCGGGACCAGCTCCTACGAGCAGTACTTC.

The J gene is TRBJ2-7, the V gene TRBV4-2; no definite D call. Germline V gene data show CDR1 as LGHNA and CDR2 as YNFKEQ. The V and J ends lost 5 bases and 0 bases respectively, with 11 bases between them. This CDR3 region has 14 residues. This CDR3 reads CASSTGLSSYEQYF. As DNA, the CDR3 is TGTGCCAGCAGCACCGGGCTGAGCTCCTACGAGCAGTACTTC.

The V call is TRBV12-3 or TRBV12-4, the J call TRBJ1-2; D remains ambiguous. The CDR3 is 12 amino acids. Trimming stripped 1 base from V and 8 bases from J, with 8 bases between. CDR3 loop: CASSLEFGGYTF. DNA of the CDR3: TGTGCCAGCAGTTTAGAGTTCGGGGGCTACACCTTC.

This clonotype has more than one count but fewer than ten. This chain links TRBV30 with TRBJ1-1; D unclear. Germline loops: CDR1 GTSNPN, CDR2 SVGIG (reference sequence). CDR3 length: 14 amino acids. V gave up 0 bases and J gave up 10 bases, with 18 bases separating them. DNA for the CDR3: TGTGCCTGGAGTGTAGGTCTTGACTCCGGCTCAGCTTTCTTT. It yields the protein CAWSVGLDSGSAFF.

This chain uses TRBV5-1 with TRBJ1-2; D call uncertain. The CDR3 has 12 residues. The germline V gene encodes CDR1 SGHRS and CDR2 YFSETQ. V was cut by 4 bases and J by 3 bases, with 7 bases left in between. Here the CDR3 DNA reads TGCGCCAGCAGCGCCCAGGACTATGGCTACACCTTC. Its translation: CASSAQDYGYTF. Using reference TRBV5-1 and TRBJ1-2 for the parts outside the CDR3, the full variable domain is KAGVTQTPRYLIKTRGQQVTLSCSPISGHRSVSWYQQTPGQGLQFLFEYFSETQRNKGNFPGRFSGRQFSNSRSEMNVSTLELGDSALYLCASSAQDYGYTFGSGTRLTVV.

The J gene is TRBJ2-2, the V gene TRBV3-1, with 10 bases fitting TRBD2. The CDR3 loop spans 18 amino acids. The V gene end was trimmed by 11 bases and the J gene end by 0 bases; junction bases not matched to a gene: 15. Germline V gene data show CDR1 as LGHDT and CDR2 as YNNKEL (reference sequence). CDR3 sequence (DNA): TGTGCCTCCTGGTATGGACTAGCGGAAATCGCGAACACCGGGGAGCTGTTTTTT. Its translation is CASWYGLAEIANTGELFF.

The chain has TRBV11-2 and TRBJ2-7; D possibly uses TRBD1 or TRBD2 (5 bases each). With 7 bases removed from V and 7 bases from J, the gap between germline ends came to 20 bases. Per the germline V gene, CDR1 is SGHAT and CDR2 is FQNNGV. The CDR3 loop spans 14 amino acids. In nucleotides, the CDR3 is TGTGCCAGCATCGGGACCCCCTCGTTATTAGAGCAGTACTTC. Protein product: CASIGTPSLLEQYF.

In its sample, this clonotype was seen a few times. Here the CDR3 DNA reads TGTGCCAGCAGCCCCGGACGTGGGTACTACGAGCAGTACTTC. Residues: CASSPGRGYYEQYF. The rearrangement links TRBV27 to TRBJ2-7; D gene ambiguous. This CDR3 spans 14 amino acids. Deletions cut 6 bases from V and 3 bases from J, with 15 bases between. CDR1 MNHEY and CDR2 SMNVEV come from the germline V gene (reference sequence).

This clonotype turned up a few times. The chain carries TRBV6-2 or TRBV6-3 and TRBJ2-1; possibly TRBD1 for D (5 bases). V lost 4 bases and J lost 6, with 13 bases in between. The germline V gene has CDR1 MNHEY and CDR2 SVGEGT. The CDR3 is 14 residues long. The CDR3 loop reads CASSSTAGFNEQFF. The CDR3, as DNA: TGTGCCAGCAGTTCCACCGCAGGGTTCAATGAGCAGTTCTTC.